This is a list of T cell receptor beta chains from one sample in a study of shared clonotypes between healthy human individuals. Here immunoSEQ multiplex PCR was the method, and the copy in TCRdb shows in-frame clones only, minus some. This sample has roughly 550,000 clones, with roughly 96% found just once. What was sequenced was naive CD8+ T cells sorted from blood. All receptors come from a woman between 25 and 40 years old in good health. CDR3s include the opening cysteine and the closing phenylalanine or tryptophan. D genes are given only for firm matches. Clone size is stated in some rows and not others, as once, few, many or a class when expanded.

length	J	size	V	D	CDR3	DNA
17	TRBJ2-1	NA	TRBV5-1	TRBD1	CASSLNPDRGRSDEQFF	TGCGCCAGCAGCTTGAATCCTGACAGGGGGCGTAGTGATGAGCAGTTCTTC
14	TRBJ2-7	NA	TRBV4-1	NA	CASSQVQEAYEQYF	TGCGCCAGCAGCCAAGTACAGGAGGCCTACGAGCAGTACTTC
13	TRBJ2-7	once	TRBV11-2	NA	CASSLASSYEQYF	TGTGCCAGCAGCTTAGCCTCCTCCTACGAGCAGTACTTC
13	TRBJ1-5	NA	TRBV9	NA	CASSIGPHQPQHF	TGTGCCAGCAGCATTGGGCCTCATCAGCCCCAGCATTTT
16	TRBJ1-4	NA	TRBV4-1	NA	CASSTSQQRGGEKLFF	TGCGCCAGCAGTACCTCCCAGCAGCGGGGAGGTGAAAAACTGTTTTTT
17	TRBJ1-5	NA	TRBV7-8	NA	CASSLLGEAVAHQPQHF	TGTGCCAGCAGCTTATTAGGGGAAGCAGTAGCACATCAGCCCCAGCATTTT
16	TRBJ2-1	NA	TRBV9	TRBD2	CASSVPRDYKYNEQFF	TGTGCCAGCAGCGTTCCCCGGGACTACAAGTACAATGAGCAGTTCTTC
15	TRBJ1-2	NA	TRBV7-3	NA	CARTGSRRIMYGYTF	TGTGCCAGAACAGGGTCGCGGAGGATAATGTATGGCTACACCTTC
14	TRBJ1-2	NA	TRBV7-9	NA	CASSLQGVNYGYTF	TGTGCCAGCAGCTTACAGGGAGTGAACTATGGCTACACCTTC
18	TRBJ2-2	NA	TRBV27	NA	CASSLANRLLMGTGELFF	TGTGCCAGCAGTCTCGCCAACAGGCTTCTAATGGGGACCGGGGAGCTGTTTTTT
14	TRBJ2-5	NA	TRBV5-6	TRBD1	CASSWGTGEETQYF	TGTGCCAGCAGCTGGGGGACAGGGGAAGAGACCCAGTACTTC
13	TRBJ1-2	NA	TRBV27	NA	CASSLSVINGYAF	TGTGCCAGCAGTTTGAGTGTCATAAATGGCTACGCCTTC
14	TRBJ2-1	NA	TRBV25-1	NA	CASTGRDSSFEQFF	TGTGCCAGCACGGGCCGGGACTCTTCTTTTGAGCAGTTCTTC
14	TRBJ2-1	NA	TRBV7-8	NA	CASSYLREHNEQFF	TGTGCCAGCAGCTACCTGAGGGAGCACAATGAGCAGTTCTTC
16	TRBJ2-7	NA	TRBV7-9	NA	CASSLEVAVQLTEQYF	TGTGCCAGCAGCTTAGAAGTAGCGGTTCAGCTGACGGAGCAGTACTTC
14	TRBJ1-2	NA	TRBV5-4	NA	CASSLGQAYYGYTF	TGTGCCAGCAGCTTGGGGCAGGCCTACTATGGCTACACCTTC
15	TRBJ2-7	NA	TRBV28	NA	CASSPIGGTGYEQYF	TGTGCCAGCAGTCCCATTGGAGGGACGGGGTACGAGCAGTACTTC
16	TRBJ1-1	NA	TRBV11-1	NA	CASSFVPREGATEAFF	TGTGCCAGCAGCTTCGTCCCGCGAGAAGGGGCTACTGAAGCTTTCTTT
12	TRBJ2-1	NA	TRBV19	NA	CASSPQINEQFF	TGTGCCAGTAGTCCCCAGATCAATGAGCAGTTCTTC
14	TRBJ1-1	NA	TRBV25-1	TRBD1	CASSRTGASEDAFF	TGTGCCAGCAGTCGGACAGGGGCAAGTGAGGATGCTTTCTTT
13	TRBJ2-7	NA	TRBV15	TRBD2	CATSGLARSEQYF	TGTGCCACCAGCGGACTAGCTCGGAGCGAGCAGTACTTC
14	TRBJ1-1	once	TRBV28	NA	CASSSMVVGTRAFF	TGTGCCAGCAGTTCGATGGTAGTTGGCACGAGAGCTTTCTTT
18	TRBJ1-1	once	TRBV11-2	NA	CASSLIGGQGSFGTEAFF	TGTGCCAGCAGCTTAATAGGGGGGCAGGGGAGTTTCGGCACTGAAGCTTTCTTT
13	TRBJ1-2	NA	TRBV7-6	NA	CASSSGPVASYTF	TGTGCCAGCAGCTCCGGTCCCGTCGCCAGCTACACCTTC
12	TRBJ2-2	NA	TRBV29-1	NA	CSVEDPWGELFF	TGCAGCGTTGAAGATCCATGGGGGGAGCTGTTTTTT
15	TRBJ1-4	NA	TRBV27	TRBD1	CASRLFGTEGEKLFF	TGTGCCAGCAGACTTTTCGGGACAGAAGGGGAAAAACTGTTTTTT
14	TRBJ2-7	NA	TRBV7-9	NA	CAIQGVAESYEQYF	TGTGCCATCCAAGGGGTAGCGGAATCCTACGAGCAGTACTTC
15	TRBJ1-5	NA	TRBV6-1	NA	CASKGYETENQPQHF	TGTGCCAGCAAAGGGTATGAGACCGAGAATCAGCCCCAGCATTTT
14	TRBJ1-5	NA	TRBV28	TRBD1	CASRHDRGSQPQHF	TGTGCCAGCAGACATGACAGGGGGTCTCAGCCCCAGCATTTT
14	TRBJ2-7	NA	TRBV4-2	NA	CASSTTLSAYEQYF	TGTGCCAGCAGCACGACTCTAAGTGCCTACGAGCAGTACTTC
13	TRBJ2-1	NA	TRBV29-1	NA	CSVAPPDGNEQFF	TGCAGCGTGGCCCCCCCCGACGGCAATGAGCAGTTCTTC
13	TRBJ1-5	few	TRBV6-5	NA	CASSDRGDEPQHF	TGTGCCAGCAGTGATAGAGGTGATGAGCCCCAGCATTTT
16	TRBJ2-7	NA	TRBV11-1	NA	CASSLSRTPKHYEQYF	TGTGCCAGCAGCTTATCCCGGACTCCGAAGCACTACGAGCAGTACTTC
13	TRBJ2-5	once	TRBV19	NA	CASSFRHQETQYF	TGTGCCAGTAGTTTTCGACACCAAGAGACCCAGTACTTC
17	TRBJ1-5	NA	TRBV28	NA	CASTPAGGGGSNQPQHF	TGTGCCAGCACCCCGGCGGGAGGGGGTGGGAGCAATCAGCCCCAGCATTTT
17	TRBJ1-4	once	TRBV27	NA	CASSLSVISATNEKLFF	TGTGCCAGCAGTTTATCCGTGATTTCGGCAACTAATGAAAAACTGTTTTTT
13	TRBJ2-7	NA	TRBV30	TRBD1	CAWLDRERYEQYF	TGTGCCTGGCTCGACAGGGAACGGTACGAGCAGTACTTC
12	TRBJ2-2	NA	TRBV28	NA	CASSLWSGELFF	TGTGCCAGCAGTTTATGGTCGGGGGAGCTGTTTTTT
15	TRBJ2-1	once	TRBV2	TRBD2	CAGGEGASGSREQFF	TGTGCCGGAGGTGAGGGGGCTAGCGGGAGCAGGGAGCAGTTCTTC
13	TRBJ2-7	NA	TRBV27	NA	CASSFGKSYEQYF	TGTGCCAGCAGTTTTGGCAAGTCCTACGAGCAGTACTTC
16	TRBJ2-5	once	TRBV7-9	TRBD1	CASSLVSDRGEETQYF	TGTGCCAGCAGCTTAGTCTCGGACAGGGGGGAAGAGACCCAGTACTTC
12	TRBJ2-7	once	TRBV7-8	NA	CASSDQGYEQYF	TGTGCCAGCAGCGACCAAGGGTACGAGCAGTACTTC
15	TRBJ2-6	NA	TRBV11-2	NA	CASSRFLSGANVLTF	TGTGCCAGCAGCAGGTTCCTTTCTGGGGCCAACGTCCTGACTTTC
13	TRBJ2-7	NA	TRBV5-4	NA	CASSLGITYEQYF	TGTGCCAGCAGCTTGGGCATAACCTACGAGCAGTACTTC
15	TRBJ2-7	NA	TRBV7-2	NA	CASRSRMASAYEQYF	TGTGCCAGCAGATCTAGAATGGCTAGCGCTTACGAGCAGTACTTC
16	TRBJ2-7	NA	TRBV4-1	TRBD2	CASSQGGLAGDYEQYF	TGCGCCAGCAGCCAGGGGGGACTAGCGGGAGACTACGAGCAGTACTTC
16	TRBJ2-2	NA	TRBV11-2	NA	CASSLVGRGVTGELFF	TGTGCCAGCAGCTTAGTGGGCAGGGGGGTTACCGGGGAGCTGTTTTTT
16	TRBJ2-3	NA	TRBV5-6	TRBD2	CASSVLTSASTDTQYF	TGTGCCAGCAGCGTCCTGACTAGCGCTAGCACAGATACGCAGTATTTT